The clone carrying this TCR beta chain came up once. Its antigen is not identified. The germline CDR1 and CDR2 sequences are SGHAT and FQDESV (reference sequence). V gave up 5 bases and J gave up 1 base; unmatched junction bases: 1. The length of the CDR3 is 15 residues. This table comes from immunoSEQ multiplex PCR, and its TCRdb copy is limited to in-frame clones, with some not included. The sample holds about 20,000 clones; roughly 80% are singletons and the top ten take around 59%. The sample comes from a study of OX40 agonist ivuxolimab in advanced cancers. Study results and limitations: Some nonresponders additionally presented with little normalized T-cell clonal expansion. Partial responders dosed at 0.1-3.0 mg/kg displayed clonal expansion ranking among the lowest.

V usage is TRBV11-1 and J usage is TRBJ2-1, with TRBD2 matching 11 bases. The material sequenced was CD4+ or CD8+ T cells sorted from blood, taken in a trial of the OX40 agonist ivuxolimab. The origin of this receptor is an adult with an advanced solid tumor such as melanoma, head and neck, liver or kidney cancer. DNA for the CDR3: TGTGCCAGCAGCCCTAGCGGGGGGTCCTACAATGAGCAGTTCTTC. This sequence encodes CASSPSGGSYNEQFF.